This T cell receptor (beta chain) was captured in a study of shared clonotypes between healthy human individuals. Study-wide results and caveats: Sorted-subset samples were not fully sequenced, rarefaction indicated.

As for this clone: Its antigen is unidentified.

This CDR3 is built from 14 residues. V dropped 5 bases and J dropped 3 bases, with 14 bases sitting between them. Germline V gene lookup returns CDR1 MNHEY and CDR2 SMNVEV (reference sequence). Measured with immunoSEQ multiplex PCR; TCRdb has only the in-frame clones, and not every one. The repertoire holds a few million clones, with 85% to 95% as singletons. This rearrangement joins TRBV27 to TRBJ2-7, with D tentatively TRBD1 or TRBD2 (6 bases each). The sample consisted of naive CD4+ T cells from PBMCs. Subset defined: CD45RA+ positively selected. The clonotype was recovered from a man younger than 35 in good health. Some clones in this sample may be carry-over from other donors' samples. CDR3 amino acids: CASSHPGALYEQYF. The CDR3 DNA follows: TGTGCCAGCAGTCACCCGGGGGCTCTCTACGAGCAGTACTTC.